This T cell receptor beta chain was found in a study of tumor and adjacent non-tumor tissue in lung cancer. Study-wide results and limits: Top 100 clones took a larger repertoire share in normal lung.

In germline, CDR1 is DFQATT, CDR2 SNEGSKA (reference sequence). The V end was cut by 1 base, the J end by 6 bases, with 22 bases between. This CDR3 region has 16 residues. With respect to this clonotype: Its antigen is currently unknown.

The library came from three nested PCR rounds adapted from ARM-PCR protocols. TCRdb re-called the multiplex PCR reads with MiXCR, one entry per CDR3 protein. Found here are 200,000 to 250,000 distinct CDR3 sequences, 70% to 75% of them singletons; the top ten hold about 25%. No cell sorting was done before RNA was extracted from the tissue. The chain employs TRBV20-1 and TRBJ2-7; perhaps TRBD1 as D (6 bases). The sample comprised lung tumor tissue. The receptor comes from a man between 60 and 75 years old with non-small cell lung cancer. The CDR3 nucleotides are TGCAGTGCTAGAGGTTTGGCAGGGGCGGAGACCTGCGAGCAGTACTTC. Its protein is CSARGLAGAETCEQYF.